This TCR beta chain was sequenced in a study of cytomegalovirus exposure and HLA in healthy donors. The primer mix had 60 Vbeta and 13 Jbeta primers. Some clones are missing from TCRdb's copy, which holds only in-frame ones; the method was immunoSEQ multiplex PCR. Of 160,000 or so clones listed, approximately 81% are singletons. About this clone: Its specificity is unknown.

Study-wide results and limits: Listed as cytomegalovirus-associated were 150 to 200 TCR beta chains.

Donors in the study were healthy people who gave bone marrow. This TCR was sampled from a woman in her twenties or thirties in good health and CMV-seropositive. The specimen sequenced was PBMCs.

The CDR3 DNA reads as TGTGCCAGCAGCTGGACAGGGGGCTTGGACGAGCAGTACTTC. Translated, it gives CASSWTGGLDEQYF. This chain connects TRBV7-6 to TRBJ2-7; 11 positions match TRBD1. The CDR3 is 14 amino acids. Germline V CDR1 and CDR2: SGHVS, FNYEAQ. V trimming: 4 bases; J trimming: 5 bases; junction bases outside the gene matches: 4.